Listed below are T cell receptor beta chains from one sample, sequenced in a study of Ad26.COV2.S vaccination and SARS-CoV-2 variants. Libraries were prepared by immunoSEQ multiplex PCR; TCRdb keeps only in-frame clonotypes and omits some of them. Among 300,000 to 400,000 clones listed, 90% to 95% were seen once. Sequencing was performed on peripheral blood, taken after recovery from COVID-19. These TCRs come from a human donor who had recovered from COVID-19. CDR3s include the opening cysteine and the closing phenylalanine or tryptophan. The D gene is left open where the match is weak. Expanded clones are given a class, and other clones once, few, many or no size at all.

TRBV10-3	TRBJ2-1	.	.	CAISHKEGVIYNEQFF	TGTGCCATCAGTCACAAAGAGGGGGTTATCTACAATGAGCAGTTCTTC
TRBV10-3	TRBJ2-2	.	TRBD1	CAISGGQSFPGELFF	TGTGCCATCAGTGGGGGACAGTCGTTTCCCGGGGAGCTGTTTTTT
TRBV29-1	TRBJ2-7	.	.	CSVEFGVNEQYF	TGCAGCGTTGAGTTCGGAGTTAACGAGCAGTACTTC
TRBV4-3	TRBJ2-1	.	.	CASSQQVGAYNEQFF	TGCGCCAGCAGCCAACAGGTGGGAGCCTACAATGAGCAGTTCTTC
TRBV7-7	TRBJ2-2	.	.	CASSLRSGSDTGELFF	TGTGCCAGCAGCTTACGGTCAGGGTCCGACACCGGGGAGCTGTTTTTT
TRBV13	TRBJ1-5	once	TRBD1	CASSLRGGQGNQPQHF	TGTGCCAGCAGCTTAAGGGGGGGACAGGGCAATCAGCCCCAGCATTTT
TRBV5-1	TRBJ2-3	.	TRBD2	CASRSSGRVRDTQYF	TGCGCCAGCAGGTCTAGCGGACGAGTGAGAGATACGCAGTATTTT
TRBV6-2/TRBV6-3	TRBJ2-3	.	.	CASSYSRGTLTDTQYF	TGTGCCAGCAGTTACTCGAGGGGCACCCTCACAGATACGCAGTATTTT
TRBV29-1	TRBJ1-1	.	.	CSVPSLRGSGEAFF	TGCAGCGTTCCGTCCCTCAGGGGATCGGGTGAAGCTTTCTTT
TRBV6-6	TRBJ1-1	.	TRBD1	CASGQQGAGTEAFF	TGTGCCAGCGGCCAACAGGGGGCGGGTACTGAAGCTTTCTTT
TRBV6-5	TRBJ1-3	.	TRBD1	CASTRGGTSGNTIYF	TGTGCCAGCACCAGGGGGGGGACGTCTGGAAACACCATATATTTT
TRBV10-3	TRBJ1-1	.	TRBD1	CAISETGGGITEAFF	TGTGCCATCAGTGAAACAGGGGGCGGGATCACTGAAGCTTTCTTT
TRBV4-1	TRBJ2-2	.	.	CASSLGLQNANTGELFF	TGCGCCAGCAGCCTCGGCCTTCAGAACGCGAACACCGGGGAGCTGTTTTTT
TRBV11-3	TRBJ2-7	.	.	CASSPRSGARFHEQYF	TGTGCCAGCAGCCCTAGGTCAGGGGCACGGTTCCACGAGCAGTACTTC
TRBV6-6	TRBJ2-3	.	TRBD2	CASSRLSAGGLFDTQYF	TGTGCCAGCAGTCGATTAAGCGCGGGGGGGCTTTTTGATACGCAGTATTTT
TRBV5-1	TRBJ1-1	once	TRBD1	CASSSGQANTEAFF	TGCGCCAGCAGCTCAGGACAGGCGAACACTGAAGCTTTCTTT
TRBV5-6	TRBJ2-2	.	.	CASSLGQPAGELFF	TGTGCCAGCAGCTTGGGCCAACCAGCCGGGGAGCTGTTTTTT
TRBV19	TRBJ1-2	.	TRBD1	CASSRGQLILNGYTF	TGTGCCAGTAGTAGGGGACAGCTAATATTAAATGGCTACACCTTC
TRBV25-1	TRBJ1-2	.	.	CASSESSGSEGYYGYTF	TGTGCCAGCAGTGAATCGTCCGGGTCGGAGGGCTACTATGGCTACACCTTC
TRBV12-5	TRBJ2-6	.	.	CASGLRSSGANVLTF	TGTGCTAGTGGTTTGAGAAGCTCTGGGGCCAACGTCCTGACTTTC
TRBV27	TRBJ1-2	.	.	CASTPGGEGTYGYTF	TGTGCCAGCACTCCGGGAGGTGAAGGCACCTATGGCTACACCTTC
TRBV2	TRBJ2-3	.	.	CASSKTSGTSADTQYF	TGTGCCAGCAGCAAAACATCCGGGACCAGTGCAGATACGCAGTATTTT
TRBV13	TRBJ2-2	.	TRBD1	CASSLEGARAGELFF	TGTGCCAGCAGCTTAGAGGGGGCCCGGGCCGGGGAGCTGTTTTTT
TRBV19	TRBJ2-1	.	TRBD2	CASSNSGRVPYNEQFF	TGTGCCAGTAGTAATAGCGGGCGGGTGCCGTACAATGAGCAGTTCTTC
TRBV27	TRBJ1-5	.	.	CASSSRGIHQPQHF	TGTGCCAGCAGTTCGCGAGGGATCCATCAGCCCCAGCATTTT
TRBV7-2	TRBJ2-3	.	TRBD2	CASSSGLAGGSQYF	TGTGCCAGCAGCTCCGGACTAGCGGGGGGTTCACAGTATTTT
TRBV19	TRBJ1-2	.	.	CASSLDWGNGYTF	TGTGCCAGTAGTCTAGATTGGGGGAACGGCTACACCTTC
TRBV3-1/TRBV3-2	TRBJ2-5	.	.	CASSKAEKETQYF	TGTGCCAGCAGCAAAGCCGAAAAAGAGACCCAGTACTTC
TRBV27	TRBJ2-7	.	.	CASSLTGFEQYF	TGTGCCAGCAGTTTAACCGGCTTCGAGCAGTACTTC
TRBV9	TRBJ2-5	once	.	CASSVADLQETQYF	TGTGCCAGCAGCGTAGCAGACCTCCAAGAGACCCAGTACTTC
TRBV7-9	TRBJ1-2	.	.	CASSQTDNYGYTF	TGTGCCAGCAGCCAGACAGATAACTATGGCTACACCTTC
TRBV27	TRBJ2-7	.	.	CASRDPGRSYEQYF	TGTGCCAGTCGCGATCCAGGGCGATCCTACGAGCAGTACTTC
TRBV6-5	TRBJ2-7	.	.	CASARFGVDYEQYF	TGTGCCAGCGCCCGGTTCGGGGTGGACTACGAGCAGTACTTC
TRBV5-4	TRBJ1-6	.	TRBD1	CASSSDRDSPLHF	TGTGCCAGCAGCTCGGACAGGGATTCACCCCTCCACTTT
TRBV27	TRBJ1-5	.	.	CASSFSSNQPQHF	TGTGCCAGCAGTTTCTCGAGCAATCAGCCCCAGCATTTT
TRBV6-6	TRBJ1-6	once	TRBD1	CASSSWGQKNSPLHF	TGTGCCAGCAGTTCGTGGGGACAGAAGAATTCACCCCTCCACTTT
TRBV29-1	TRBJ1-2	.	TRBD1	CSVEGLGQGTSNYGYTF	TGCAGCGTTGAGGGTTTGGGACAGGGGACCTCTAACTATGGCTACACCTTC
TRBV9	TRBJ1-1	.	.	CASSPPKGSSGPEAFF	TGTGCCAGCAGCCCTCCAAAGGGCAGCTCAGGGCCTGAAGCTTTCTTT
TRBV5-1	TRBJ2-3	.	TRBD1	CASSLSPPGSGRTGLNTQYF	TGCGCCAGCAGCTTGTCACCCCCTGGGTCGGGGCGGACAGGTCTTAATACGCAGTATTTT
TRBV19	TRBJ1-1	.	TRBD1	CASSNRRQGWGTEAFF	TGTGCCAGTAGTAACCGCCGACAGGGGTGGGGGACTGAAGCTTTCTTT
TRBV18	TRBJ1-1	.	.	CASSEGQNTEAFF	TGTGCCAGCTCAGAGGGCCAGAACACTGAAGCTTTCTTT
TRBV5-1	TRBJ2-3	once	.	CASSFGRGSSTDTQYF	TGCGCCAGCAGCTTTGGAAGGGGGTCTAGCACAGATACGCAGTATTTT
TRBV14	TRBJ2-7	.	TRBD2	CASSPLAGAAYEQYF	TGTGCCAGCAGCCCGCTAGCGGGGGCAGCCTACGAGCAGTACTTC
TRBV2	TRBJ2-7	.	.	CASSNGLRGLPISYEQYF	TGTGCCAGCAGTAACGGCCTGCGGGGGCTTCCTATCTCCTACGAGCAGTACTTC
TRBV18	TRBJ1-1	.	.	CASSERTVVNTEAFF	TGTGCCAGCTCAGAACGGACAGTCGTGAACACTGAAGCTTTCTTT
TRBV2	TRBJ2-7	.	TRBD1	CASSTHQDRGYEQYF	TGTGCCAGCAGCACCCACCAGGACAGGGGGTACGAGCAGTACTTC
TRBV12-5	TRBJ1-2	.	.	CASGSMVNYGYTF	TGTGCTAGTGGTTCGATGGTTAACTATGGCTACACCTTC
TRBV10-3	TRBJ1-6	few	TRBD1	CATARTGGDNSPLHF	TGTGCCACTGCCCGGACAGGAGGGGATAATTCACCCCTCCACTTT
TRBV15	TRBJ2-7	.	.	CATSRDRAHEQYF	TGTGCCACCAGCAGAGACAGGGCCCACGAGCAGTACTTC
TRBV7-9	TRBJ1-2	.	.	CASQAGAGYGYTF	TGTGCCAGCCAGGCGGGGGCTGGGTATGGCTACACCTTC
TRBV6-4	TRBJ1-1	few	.	CASSPQQGGTEAFF	TGTGCCAGCAGCCCCCAACAGGGCGGCACTGAAGCTTTCTTT
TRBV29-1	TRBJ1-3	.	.	CSVEGAGNTIYF	TGCAGCGTTGAAGGGGCTGGAAACACCATATATTTT
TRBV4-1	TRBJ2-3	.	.	CASSQSAPREDTQYF	TGCGCCAGCAGCCAATCGGCCCCTAGGGAGGATACGCAGTATTTT
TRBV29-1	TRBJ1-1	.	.	CSVDFAVNTEAFF	TGCAGCGTTGACTTTGCAGTGAACACTGAAGCTTTCTTT
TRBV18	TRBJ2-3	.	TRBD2	CASSQSTSGGDTQYF	TGTGCCAGCTCACAATCGACTAGCGGGGGAGATACGCAGTATTTT
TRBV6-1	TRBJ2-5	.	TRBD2	CASSGPSLAYSRETQYF	TGTGCCAGCAGTGGGCCCTCACTAGCGTACTCAAGGGAGACCCAGTACTTC
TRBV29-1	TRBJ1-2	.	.	CSSTFGDQGFGGYTF	TGCAGCTCTACATTCGGGGATCAGGGGTTTGGAGGCTACACCTTC